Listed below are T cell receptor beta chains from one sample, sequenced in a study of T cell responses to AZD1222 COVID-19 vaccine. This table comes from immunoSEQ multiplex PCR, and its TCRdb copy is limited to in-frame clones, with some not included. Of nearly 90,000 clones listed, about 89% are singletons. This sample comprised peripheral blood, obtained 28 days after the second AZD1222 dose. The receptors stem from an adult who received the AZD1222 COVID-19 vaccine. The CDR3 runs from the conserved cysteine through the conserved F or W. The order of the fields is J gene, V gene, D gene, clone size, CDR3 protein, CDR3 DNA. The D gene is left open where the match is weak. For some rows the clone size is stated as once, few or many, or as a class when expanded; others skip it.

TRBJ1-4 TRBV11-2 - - CASSLDLGREEKLFF TGTGCCAGCAGCTTAGATCTTGGCAGGGAGGAAAAACTGTTTTTT
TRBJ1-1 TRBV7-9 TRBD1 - CAAWGQGATEAFF TGTGCCGCCTGGGGGCAGGGGGCGACTGAAGCTTTCTTT
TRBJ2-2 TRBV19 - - CASSIGGAAGELFF TGTGCCAGTAGTATAGGGGGGGCGGCCGGGGAGCTGTTTTTT
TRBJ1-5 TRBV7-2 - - CASSSLGSDYQPQHF TGTGCCAGCAGCTCCCTAGGCAGTGATTATCAGCCCCAGCATTTT
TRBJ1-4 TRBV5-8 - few CASSLTRNEKLFF TGTGCCAGCAGCTTGACCCGGAATGAAAAACTGTTTTTT
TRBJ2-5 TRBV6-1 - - CASSEEGGTRSRETQYF TGTGCCAGCAGTGAAGAAGGGGGTACCAGGAGTAGAGAGACCCAGTACTTC
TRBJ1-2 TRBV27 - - CASRKSPGTDYGYTF TGTGCCAGCAGAAAAAGCCCCGGGACCGATTATGGCTACACCTTC
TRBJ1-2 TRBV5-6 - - CASGRGRGGGYTF TGTGCCAGCGGACGGGGACGCGGTGGGGGCTACACCTTC
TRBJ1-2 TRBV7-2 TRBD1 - CASSSSRPGTGVGYTF TGTGCCAGCAGCTCTTCAAGACCCGGGACAGGGGTAGGCTACACCTTC
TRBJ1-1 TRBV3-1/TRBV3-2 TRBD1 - CASRIGGTENTEAFF TGTGCCAGCAGAATAGGGGGGACAGAGAACACTGAAGCTTTCTTT
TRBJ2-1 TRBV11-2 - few CASRLQGRSSEQFF TGTGCCAGCAGGCTACAGGGACGATCAAGTGAGCAGTTCTTC
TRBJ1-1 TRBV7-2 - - CASSSRTENTEAFF TGTGCCAGCAGCTCTCGGACGGAGAACACTGAAGCTTTCTTT
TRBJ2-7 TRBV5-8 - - CASSYNEQYF TGTGCCAGCAGCTATAACGAGCAGTACTTC
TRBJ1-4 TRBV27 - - CASSWGPSGEKLFF TGTGCCAGCAGTTGGGGACCCTCTGGTGAAAAACTGTTTTTT
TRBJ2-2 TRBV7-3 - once CASSLGGVSNTGELFF TGTGCCAGCAGCTTAGGAGGGGTATCGAACACCGGGGAGCTGTTTTTT
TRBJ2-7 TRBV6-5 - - CASSYSSGYYEQYF TGTGCCAGCAGTTACTCGAGCGGTTACTACGAGCAGTACTTC
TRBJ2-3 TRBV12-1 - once CASSWVKGVSGDSTDTQYF TGTGCCAGCAGTTGGGTTAAGGGTGTTAGCGGGGATTCCACAGATACGCAGTATTTT
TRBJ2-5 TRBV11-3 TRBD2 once CASSIGGGFQETQYF TGTGCCAGCAGTATTGGGGGGGGATTCCAAGAGACCCAGTACTTC
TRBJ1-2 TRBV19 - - CASTPMQSNYGYTF TGTGCCAGCACCCCCATGCAGTCCAACTATGGCTACACCTTC
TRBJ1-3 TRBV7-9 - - CASSLEQVGGIYF TGTGCCAGCAGCTTAGAGCAGGTTGGCGGCATATATTTT
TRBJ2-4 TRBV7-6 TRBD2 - CASSLGSGGAKNIQYF TGTGCCAGCAGCTTGGGGAGCGGGGGGGCCAAAAACATTCAGTACTTC
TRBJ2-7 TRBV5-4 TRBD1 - CASSLRAGGPYEQYF TGTGCCAGCAGCTTGAGGGCAGGGGGCCCCTACGAGCAGTACTTC
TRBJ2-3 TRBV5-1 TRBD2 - CASSLPLAGGPTDTQYF TGCGCCAGCAGCTTGCCCCTAGCGGGGGGGCCCACAGATACGCAGTATTTT
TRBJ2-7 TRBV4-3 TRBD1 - CASSQERGLLGSYEQYF TGCGCCAGCAGCCAAGAGAGGGGGCTATTAGGCTCCTACGAGCAGTACTTC
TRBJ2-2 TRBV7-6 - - CASFGLSSNTGELFF TGTGCCAGCTTCGGGCTCAGTTCGAACACCGGGGAGCTGTTTTTT
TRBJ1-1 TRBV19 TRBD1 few CASSSPPGGLLNTEAFF TGTGCCAGTAGTTCCCCTCCAGGGGGTCTCCTGAACACTGAAGCTTTCTTT
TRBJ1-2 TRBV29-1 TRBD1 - CSVHRQGNYGYTF TGCAGCGTCCACCGACAGGGTAACTATGGCTACACCTTC
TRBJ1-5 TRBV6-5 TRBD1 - CASAEGASEPQHF TGTGCCAGCGCGGAGGGGGCAAGTGAGCCCCAGCATTTT
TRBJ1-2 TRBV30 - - CAWSSGNVGYGYTF TGTGCCTGGAGCTCAGGGAATGTCGGCTATGGCTACACCTTC
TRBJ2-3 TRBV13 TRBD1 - CASSPKPTGGWEDTQYF TGTGCCAGCAGCCCCAAACCCACAGGGGGCTGGGAGGATACGCAGTATTTT
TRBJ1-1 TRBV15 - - CATRNPGGTEAFF TGTGCCACCAGAAACCCTGGGGGCACTGAAGCTTTCTTT
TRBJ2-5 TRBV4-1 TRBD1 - CASSQVPFLGQYTPKKRSQYF TGCGCCAGCAGCCAAGTACCTTTTTTGGGACAGTATACTCCTAAAAAGAGATCCCAGTACTTC
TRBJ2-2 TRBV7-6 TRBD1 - CASNPTGGTGELFF TGTGCCAGCAACCCGACAGGGGGCACCGGGGAGCTGTTTTTT
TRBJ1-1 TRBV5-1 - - CASNRWQMNTEAFF TGCGCCAGCAACCGGTGGCAGATGAACACTGAAGCTTTCTTT
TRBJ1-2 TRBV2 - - CASSGSSYGYTF TGTGCCAGCAGTGGTTCCAGCTATGGCTACACCTTC
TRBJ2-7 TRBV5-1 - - CASSWVGPYEQYF TGCGCCAGCAGCTGGGTAGGGCCCTACGAGCAGTACTTC
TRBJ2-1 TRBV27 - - CASSTSSLGNNEQFF TGTGCCAGCAGTACCTCCTCTCTGGGAAACAATGAGCAGTTCTTC
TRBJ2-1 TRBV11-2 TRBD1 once CASTKARGQGRHEQFF TGTGCCAGCACCAAAGCGAGGGGACAGGGTAGGCATGAGCAGTTCTTC